This TCR beta chain comes out of a study of T-cell memory formation after mild COVID-19. The CDR3 is 14 residues long. In germline, CDR1 is SQVTM, CDR2 ANQGSEA. As concerns this clonotype: One junction end disagrees with the germline gene, perhaps due to a read error.

One entry per CDR3 protein, called by TCRdb with MiXCR from the 5' RACE reads. Of just over 400,000 distinct CDR3 sequences detected, about 22% appear once; the ten largest clones hold under 15%. This TCR was sampled from an adult woman who had mild COVID-19 (a few samples of this study predate the infection). Cell type and time point are not known. The J gene is TRBJ2-3, the V gene TRBV29-1; D is tentatively TRBD1 or TRBD2 (6 bases each). Sequencing was performed on PBMCs or a T cell subset sorted from them (not recorded which). The CDR3, as DNA: TGCAGCGTCGCCTTCGGGGGCAGCACAGATACTCAGTATTTT. As protein: CSVAFGGSTDTQYF.